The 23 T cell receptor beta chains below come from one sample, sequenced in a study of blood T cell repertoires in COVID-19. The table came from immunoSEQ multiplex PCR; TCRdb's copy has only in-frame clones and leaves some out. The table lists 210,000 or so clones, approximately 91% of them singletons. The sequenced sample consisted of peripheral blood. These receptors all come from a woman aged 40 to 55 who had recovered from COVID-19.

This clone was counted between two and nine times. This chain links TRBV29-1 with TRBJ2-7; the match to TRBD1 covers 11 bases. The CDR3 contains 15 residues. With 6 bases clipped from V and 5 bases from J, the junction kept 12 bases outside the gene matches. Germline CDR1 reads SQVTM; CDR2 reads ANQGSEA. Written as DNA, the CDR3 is TGCAGCGTCGAACTCGGACAGGGGGCTTTGGACGAGCAGTACTTC. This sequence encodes CSVELGQGALDEQYF.

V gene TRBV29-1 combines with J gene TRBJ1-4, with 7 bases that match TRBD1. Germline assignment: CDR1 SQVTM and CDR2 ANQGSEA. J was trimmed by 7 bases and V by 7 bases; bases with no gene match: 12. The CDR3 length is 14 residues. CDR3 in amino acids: CSAEEGALGEKLFF. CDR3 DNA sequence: TGCAGCGCCGAGGAGGGGGCCCTGGGTGAAAAACTGTTTTTT. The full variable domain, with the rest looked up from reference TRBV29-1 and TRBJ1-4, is SAVISQKPSRDICQRGTSLTIQCQVDSQVTMMFWYRQQPGQSLTLIATANQGSEATYESGFVIDKFPISRPNLTFSTLTVSNMSPEDSSIYLCSAEEGALGEKLFFGSGTQLSVL.

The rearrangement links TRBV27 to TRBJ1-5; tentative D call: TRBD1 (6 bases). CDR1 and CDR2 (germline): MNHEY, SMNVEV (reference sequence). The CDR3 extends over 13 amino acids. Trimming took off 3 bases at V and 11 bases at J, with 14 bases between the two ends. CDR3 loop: CASSLDRTTAQHF. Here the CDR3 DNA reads TGTGCCAGCAGTTTGGACAGAACCACAGCCCAGCATTTT.

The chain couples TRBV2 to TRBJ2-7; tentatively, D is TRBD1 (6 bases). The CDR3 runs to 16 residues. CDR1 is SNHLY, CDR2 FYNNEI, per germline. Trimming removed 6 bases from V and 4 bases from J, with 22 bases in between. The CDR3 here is CASSPRQAPGLYEQYF. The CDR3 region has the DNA TGTGCCAGCAGCCCAAGACAGGCACCAGGGCTGTACGAGCAGTACTTC.

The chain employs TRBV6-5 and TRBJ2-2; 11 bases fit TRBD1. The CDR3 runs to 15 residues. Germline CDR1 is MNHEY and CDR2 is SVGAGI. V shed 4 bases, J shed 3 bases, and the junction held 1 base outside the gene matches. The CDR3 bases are TGTGCCAGCAGTTGGACAGGGGGCGACACCGGGGAGCTGTTTTTT. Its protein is CASSWTGGDTGELFF.

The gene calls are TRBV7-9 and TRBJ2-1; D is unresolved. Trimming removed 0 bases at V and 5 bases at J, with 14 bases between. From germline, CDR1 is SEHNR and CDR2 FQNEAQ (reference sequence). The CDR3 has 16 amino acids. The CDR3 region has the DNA TGTGCCAGCAGCTTAGCGCTGTCAGGCCTCGACAATGAGCAGTTCTTC. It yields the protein CASSLALSGLDNEQFF.

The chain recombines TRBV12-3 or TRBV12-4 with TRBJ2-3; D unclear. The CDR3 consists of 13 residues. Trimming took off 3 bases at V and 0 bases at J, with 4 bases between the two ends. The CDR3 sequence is CASSFYSTDTQYF. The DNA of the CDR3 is TGTGCCAGCAGTTTTTATAGCACAGATACGCAGTATTTT.

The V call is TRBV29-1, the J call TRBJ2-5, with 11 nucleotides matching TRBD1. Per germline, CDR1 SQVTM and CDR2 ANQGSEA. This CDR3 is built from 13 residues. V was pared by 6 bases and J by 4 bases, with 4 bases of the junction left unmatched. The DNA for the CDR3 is TGCAGCGTGGGGGACAGGGGGGTAGAGACCCAGTACTTC. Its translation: CSVGDRGVETQYF.

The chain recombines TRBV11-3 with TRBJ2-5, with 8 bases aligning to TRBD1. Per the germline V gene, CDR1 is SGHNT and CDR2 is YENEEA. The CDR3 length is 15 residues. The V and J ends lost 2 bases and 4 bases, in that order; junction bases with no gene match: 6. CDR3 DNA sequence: TGTGCCAGCAGCTTACAAGGACAGGGCGGAGAGACCCAGTACTTC. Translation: CASSLQGQGGETQYF. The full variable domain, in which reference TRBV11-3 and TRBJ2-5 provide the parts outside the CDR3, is EAGVVQSPRYKIIEKKQPVAFWCNPISGHNTLYWYLQNLGQGPELLIRYENEEAVDDSQLPKDRFSAERLKGVDSTLKIQPAELGDSAVYLCASSLQGQGGETQYFGPGTRLLVL.

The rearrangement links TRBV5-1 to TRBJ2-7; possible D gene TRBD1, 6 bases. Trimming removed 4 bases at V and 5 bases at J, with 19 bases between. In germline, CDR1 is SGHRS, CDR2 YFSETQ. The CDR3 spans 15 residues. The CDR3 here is CASSPWEQGSDEQYF. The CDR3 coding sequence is TGCGCCAGCAGCCCCTGGGAACAGGGTAGCGACGAGCAGTACTTC.

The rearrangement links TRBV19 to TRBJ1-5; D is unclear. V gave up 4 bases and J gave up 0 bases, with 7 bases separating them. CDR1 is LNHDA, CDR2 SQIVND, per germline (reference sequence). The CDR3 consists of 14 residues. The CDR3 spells CASSTDYSNQPQHF. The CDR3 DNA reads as TGTGCCAGTAGTACAGACTATAGCAATCAGCCCCAGCATTTT.

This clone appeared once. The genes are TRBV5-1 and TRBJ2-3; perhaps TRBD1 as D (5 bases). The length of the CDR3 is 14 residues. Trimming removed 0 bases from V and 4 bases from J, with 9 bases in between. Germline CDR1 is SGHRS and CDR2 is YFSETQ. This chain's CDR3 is CASSLGQGPDTQYF. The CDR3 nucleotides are TGCGCCAGCAGCTTGGGGCAGGGTCCAGATACGCAGTATTTT.

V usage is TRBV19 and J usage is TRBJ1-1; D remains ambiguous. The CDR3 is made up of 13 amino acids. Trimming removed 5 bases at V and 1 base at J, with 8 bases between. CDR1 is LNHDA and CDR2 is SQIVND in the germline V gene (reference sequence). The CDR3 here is CASSLIENTEAFF. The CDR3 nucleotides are TGTGCCAGTAGTTTAATAGAGAACACTGAAGCTTTCTTT.

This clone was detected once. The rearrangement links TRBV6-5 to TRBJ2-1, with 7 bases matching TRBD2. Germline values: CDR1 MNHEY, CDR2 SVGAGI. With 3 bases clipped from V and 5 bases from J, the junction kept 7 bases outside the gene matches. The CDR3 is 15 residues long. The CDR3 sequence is CASSYSGLPHNEQFF. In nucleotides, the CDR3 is TGTGCCAGCAGTTATAGCGGGCTACCCCACAATGAGCAGTTCTTC.

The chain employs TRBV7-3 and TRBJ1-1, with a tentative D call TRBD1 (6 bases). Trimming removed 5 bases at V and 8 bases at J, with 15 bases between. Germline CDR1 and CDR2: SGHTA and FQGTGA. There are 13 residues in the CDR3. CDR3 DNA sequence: TGTGCCAGCAGCCCCTACAGGGCATCGGAAGCTTTCTTT. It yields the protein CASSPYRASEAFF.

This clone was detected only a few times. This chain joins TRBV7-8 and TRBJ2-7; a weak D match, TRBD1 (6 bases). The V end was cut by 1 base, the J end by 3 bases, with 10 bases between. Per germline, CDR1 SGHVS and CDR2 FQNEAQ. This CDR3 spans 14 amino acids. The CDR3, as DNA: TGTGCCAGCAGCTTAGGGCAGGGGTTCTACGAGCAGTACTTC. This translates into CASSLGQGFYEQYF.

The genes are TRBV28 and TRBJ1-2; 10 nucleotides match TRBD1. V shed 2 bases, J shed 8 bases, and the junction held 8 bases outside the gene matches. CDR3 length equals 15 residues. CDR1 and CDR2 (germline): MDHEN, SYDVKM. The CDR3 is CASSLGTGEGWGYTF. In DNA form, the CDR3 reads TGTGCCAGCAGTTTAGGGACAGGGGAGGGATGGGGCTACACCTTC.

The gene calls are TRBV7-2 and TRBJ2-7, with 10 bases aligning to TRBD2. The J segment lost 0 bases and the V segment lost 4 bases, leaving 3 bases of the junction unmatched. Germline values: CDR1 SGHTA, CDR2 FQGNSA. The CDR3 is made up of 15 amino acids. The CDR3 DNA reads TGTGCCAGCAGCTCTAGCGGGAGTATCTCCTACGAGCAGTACTTC. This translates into CASSSSGSISYEQYF.

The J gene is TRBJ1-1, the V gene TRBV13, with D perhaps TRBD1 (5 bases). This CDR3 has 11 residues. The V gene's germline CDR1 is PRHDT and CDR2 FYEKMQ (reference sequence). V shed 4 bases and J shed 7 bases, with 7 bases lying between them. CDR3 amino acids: CASSYRNEAFF. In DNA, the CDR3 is TGTGCCAGCAGCTACAGGAATGAAGCTTTCTTT.

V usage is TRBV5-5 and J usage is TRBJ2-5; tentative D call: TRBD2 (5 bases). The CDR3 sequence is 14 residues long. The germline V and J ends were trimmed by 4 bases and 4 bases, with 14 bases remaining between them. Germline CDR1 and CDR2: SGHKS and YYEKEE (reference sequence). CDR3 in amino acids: CASSAVGERETQYF. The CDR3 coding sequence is TGTGCCAGCAGCGCAGTTGGGGAGAGAGAGACCCAGTACTTC.

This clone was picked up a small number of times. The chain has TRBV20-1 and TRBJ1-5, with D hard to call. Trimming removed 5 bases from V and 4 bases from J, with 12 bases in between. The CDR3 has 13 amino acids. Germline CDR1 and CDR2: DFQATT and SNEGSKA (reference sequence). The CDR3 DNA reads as TGCAGTGCTGGTGCGGGTCCGAATCAGCCCCAGCATTTT. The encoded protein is CSAGAGPNQPQHF.

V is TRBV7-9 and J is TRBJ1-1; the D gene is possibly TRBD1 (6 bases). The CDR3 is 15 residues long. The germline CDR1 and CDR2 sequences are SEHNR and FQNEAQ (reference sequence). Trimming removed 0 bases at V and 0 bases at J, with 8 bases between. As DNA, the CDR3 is TGTGCCAGCAGCTTAGCCGGGACACTGAACACTGAAGCTTTCTTT. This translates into CASSLAGTLNTEAFF.

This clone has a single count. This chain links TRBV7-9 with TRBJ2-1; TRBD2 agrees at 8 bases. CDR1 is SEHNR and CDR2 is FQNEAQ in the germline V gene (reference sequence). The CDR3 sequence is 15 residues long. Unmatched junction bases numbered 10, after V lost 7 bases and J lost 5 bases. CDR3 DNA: TGTGCCAGCACCCTGGGAGCGGGAGTTAACAATGAGCAGTTCTTC. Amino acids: CASTLGAGVNNEQFF. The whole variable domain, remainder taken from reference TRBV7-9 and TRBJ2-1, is DTGVSQNPRHKITKRGQNVTFRCDPISEHNRLYWYRQTLGQGPEFLTYFQNEAQLEKSRLLSDRFSAERPKGSFSTLEIQRTEQGDSAMYLCASTLGAGVNNEQFFGPGTRLTVL.